This record covers a single T cell receptor beta chain. The specificity of this receptor is unknown. Per-base qualities were not stored, and no clone one base away is much larger. Instrument used: Illumina HiSeq 1500. Through fastp at Q25 and MiXCR, TCRdb rebuilt clones from the public reads, retaining in-frame beta chains. For every CDR3 protein sequence, its rows merge into one entry that carries the most common genes and DNA. Across this sample there are nearly 700,000 distinct CDR3 sequences, with roughly a third seen only once. The top ten clonotypes cover roughly 20% of the sample. In light of the paper, this sample's treatment or condition label describes: in vitro stimulation with specific CMV peptide epitopes to enrich CMV-specific T cells. The data stem from a study of T cell repertoires in cytomegalovirus infection (dated 2019 in TCRdb). Background for the entire study: The peptide stimulations were aimed at well-studied HLA-B-restricted epitopes as well as recently identified HLA-C-restricted CMV epitopes, whose presentation resists viral immunomodulation. Donor HLA type was relevant to the analysis, as public TCR beta signatures indicated carriage of CMV infection together with the matching HLA type.

The CDR3, cysteine through phenylalanine, is 14 amino acids long. Only the CDR3 part of the read is kept: 42 bases, read in frame from the first base. Unmatched junction bases come to 4, with V trimmed by 6 bases and J by 3 bases. For CDR1 and CDR2, the germline V gene lists MNHNS and SASEGT. The study at large found these results: The ex vivo response was dominated by HLA-C-restricted CMV-specific TCR beta clonotypes, which also provided the single most frequent clonotype in two of eight donors. Cumulative frequency of public TCR beta family members discriminated carriers of CMV infection plus the relevant HLA type in this cohort and an independent approximately 340-donor cohort.

The source is a human donor in good health (CMV status not recorded). Some clones in this sample may be carry-over from other donors' samples. The chain employs TRBV6-1 and TRBJ1-1; 10 bases in between match TRBD1. Here the sequenced sample was cultured PBMCs, taken from culture after CMV antigen stimulation. The CDR3 in this case is CASRMDRGDTEAFF. The nucleotide sequence is TGTGCCAGCAGGATGGACAGGGGGGACACTGAAGCTTTCTTT.